Listed below are T cell receptor beta chains from one sample, sequenced in a study of T cells in localized non-small cell lung cancer. Sequenced by immunoSEQ multiplex PCR; TCRdb stores in-frame clones only, minus some. In the table there are over 70,000 clones, approximately 91% of which are singletons. The sample was PBMCs, taken before any cancer treatment. The receptors were sampled from a woman between 35 and 75 years old with stage II squamous cell lung carcinoma. Both conserved end residues are part of each CDR3. The D gene is left open where the match is weak. The size entry is marked missing in some rows and otherwise reads once, few, many or a size class.

cdr3_aa: CASSLAEYEQYF
cdr3_nt: TGTGCCAGCAGCCTAGCGGAGTACGAGCAGTACTTC
v_call: TRBV2
clone_size: -
d_call: TRBD2
j_call: TRBJ2-7

cdr3_aa: CASSVSGYNSPLHF
cdr3_nt: TGTGCCAGTAGTGTATCTGGATATAATTCACCCCTCCACTTT
v_call: TRBV19
clone_size: -
d_call: -
j_call: TRBJ1-6

cdr3_aa: CASSPKLRVSTEAFF
cdr3_nt: TGTGCCAGCAGCCCAAAACTCCGGGTAAGCACTGAAGCTTTCTTT
v_call: TRBV7-9
clone_size: -
d_call: -
j_call: TRBJ1-1

cdr3_aa: CAISDGTQRGGYTF
cdr3_nt: TGTGCCATCAGTGACGGGACGCAGAGGGGTGGCTACACCTTC
v_call: TRBV10-3
clone_size: -
d_call: -
j_call: TRBJ1-2

cdr3_aa: CASSLRVSGGTQYF
cdr3_nt: TGTGCCAGCAGCTTACGGGTTTCGGGTGGGACCCAGTACTTC
v_call: TRBV7-2
clone_size: -
d_call: -
j_call: TRBJ2-5

cdr3_aa: CASSGQAANTGELFF
cdr3_nt: TGTGCCAGCAGCGGACAGGCCGCGAACACCGGGGAGCTGTTTTTT
v_call: TRBV2
clone_size: -
d_call: TRBD1
j_call: TRBJ2-2

cdr3_aa: CASSTRAVNTEAFF
cdr3_nt: TGTGCCAGCTCAACAAGAGCAGTGAACACTGAAGCTTTCTTT
v_call: TRBV18
clone_size: -
d_call: -
j_call: TRBJ1-1

cdr3_aa: CASSPQKGASWSPLHF
cdr3_nt: TGTGCCAGCTCACCACAGAAGGGGGCCTCTTGGTCACCCCTCCACTTT
v_call: TRBV18
clone_size: once
d_call: TRBD1
j_call: TRBJ1-6

cdr3_aa: CASQFRYGYTF
cdr3_nt: TGCGCCAGTCAGTTCCGATATGGCTACACCTTC
v_call: TRBV5-1
clone_size: -
d_call: -
j_call: TRBJ1-2

cdr3_aa: CASRRQGGYEQYF
cdr3_nt: TGTGCCAGCAGGCGACAGGGCGGTTACGAGCAGTACTTC
v_call: TRBV6-5
clone_size: -
d_call: TRBD1
j_call: TRBJ2-7

cdr3_aa: CASSKGAEGNEQFF
cdr3_nt: TGTGCCAGCAGCAAGGGGGCGGAAGGGAATGAGCAGTTCTTC
v_call: TRBV2
clone_size: -
d_call: TRBD1
j_call: TRBJ2-1

cdr3_aa: CACLTGLILYF
cdr3_nt: TGTGCCTGCCTGACAGGGTTAATTCTGTACTTC
v_call: TRBV30
clone_size: -
d_call: TRBD1
j_call: TRBJ2-7

cdr3_aa: CASSSTSGRYNEQFF
cdr3_nt: TGTGCCAGTAGTTCGACTAGCGGGAGGTACAATGAGCAGTTCTTC
v_call: TRBV19
clone_size: -
d_call: TRBD2
j_call: TRBJ2-1

cdr3_aa: CASLTTLVPGELFF
cdr3_nt: TGTGCTAGTTTAACAACGCTAGTCCCCGGGGAGCTGTTTTTT
v_call: TRBV12-5
clone_size: -
d_call: -
j_call: TRBJ2-2

cdr3_aa: CASSSALWSSGNTIYF
cdr3_nt: TGTGCCAGCAGTTCCGCCCTCTGGTCCTCTGGAAACACCATATATTTT
v_call: TRBV28
clone_size: -
d_call: -
j_call: TRBJ1-3

cdr3_aa: CACIGTTVYEQYF
cdr3_nt: TGTGCCTGTATTGGGACAACCGTTTACGAGCAGTACTTC
v_call: TRBV30
clone_size: once
d_call: -
j_call: TRBJ2-7

cdr3_aa: CASSLVTGPSYEQYF
cdr3_nt: TGTGCCAGCAGTCTCGTTACAGGGCCCTCCTACGAGCAGTACTTC
v_call: TRBV28
clone_size: -
d_call: -
j_call: TRBJ2-7

cdr3_aa: CASKGGLFEDTQYF
cdr3_nt: TGTGCCAGCAAAGGGGGCCTCTTCGAAGATACGCAGTATTTT
v_call: TRBV2
clone_size: few
d_call: TRBD1
j_call: TRBJ2-3

cdr3_aa: CASSPNGQPQHF
cdr3_nt: TGTGCCAGCAGTCCCAATGGACAGCCCCAGCATTTT
v_call: TRBV28
clone_size: -
d_call: -
j_call: TRBJ1-5

cdr3_aa: CASLRDPNAEAFF
cdr3_nt: TGTGCCAGCCTACGGGACCCTAACGCTGAAGCTTTCTTT
v_call: TRBV6-1
clone_size: -
d_call: -
j_call: TRBJ1-1

cdr3_aa: CASSLRTGGITGELFF
cdr3_nt: TGCGCCAGCAGCTTGCGCACAGGGGGCATCACCGGGGAGCTGTTTTTT
v_call: TRBV5-1
clone_size: -
d_call: TRBD1
j_call: TRBJ2-2

cdr3_aa: CASSGQGGNTIYF
cdr3_nt: TGTGCCAGCAGTGGGCAGGGGGGAAACACCATATATTTT
v_call: TRBV2
clone_size: -
d_call: -
j_call: TRBJ1-3

cdr3_aa: CASSPRLAGGGYEQYF
cdr3_nt: TGTGCCAGCAGCCCACGACTAGCGGGAGGGGGTTACGAGCAGTACTTC
v_call: TRBV7-6
clone_size: -
d_call: TRBD2
j_call: TRBJ2-7

cdr3_aa: CASSQDAGGVSGETQYF
cdr3_nt: TGCGCCAGCAGCCAAGATGCAGGGGGAGTTTCTGGGGAGACCCAGTACTTC
v_call: TRBV4-1
clone_size: -
d_call: TRBD1
j_call: TRBJ2-5

cdr3_aa: CASSFQGRPDTQYF
cdr3_nt: TGTGCCAGCAGTTTCCAGGGGAGGCCAGATACGCAGTATTTT
v_call: TRBV28
clone_size: -
d_call: -
j_call: TRBJ2-3

cdr3_aa: CASRRQGSNYGYTF
cdr3_nt: TGTGCCAGCAGGCGACAGGGGTCTAACTATGGCTACACCTTC
v_call: TRBV6-1
clone_size: -
d_call: TRBD1
j_call: TRBJ1-2

cdr3_aa: CASSEWGAGNIQYF
cdr3_nt: TGTGCCAGCAGTGAATGGGGGGCTGGGAACATTCAGTACTTC
v_call: TRBV6-1
clone_size: -
d_call: -
j_call: TRBJ2-4

cdr3_aa: CASRRDATNSPLHF
cdr3_nt: TGTGCCAGCAGACGCGACGCCACCAATTCACCCCTCCACTTT
v_call: TRBV6-5
clone_size: -
d_call: -
j_call: TRBJ1-6

cdr3_aa: CAIQEEETQYF
cdr3_nt: TGTGCCATTCAGGAGGAGGAGACCCAGTACTTC
v_call: TRBV28
clone_size: -
d_call: -
j_call: TRBJ2-5

cdr3_aa: CASSLAGHLGTLGRQPQHF
cdr3_nt: TGTGCCAGCAGCTTAGCGGGGCATCTCGGAACACTAGGGCGTCAGCCCCAGCATTTT
v_call: TRBV7-8
clone_size: -
d_call: -
j_call: TRBJ1-5

cdr3_aa: CASSQGGPGTEAFF
cdr3_nt: TGTGCCAGCAGCCAGGGGGGGCCGGGCACTGAAGCTTTCTTT
v_call: TRBV11-3
clone_size: once
d_call: TRBD1
j_call: TRBJ1-1

cdr3_aa: CSATNSYGYTF
cdr3_nt: TGCAGCGCCACAAACAGCTATGGCTACACCTTC
v_call: TRBV29-1
clone_size: -
d_call: -
j_call: TRBJ1-2

cdr3_aa: CASSLDMPGNTEAFF
cdr3_nt: TGTGCCAGCAGCTTAGATATGCCGGGGAACACTGAAGCTTTCTTT
v_call: TRBV7-2
clone_size: -
d_call: -
j_call: TRBJ1-1

cdr3_aa: CASSKWVNNEQFF
cdr3_nt: TGTGCCAGTAGTAAGTGGGTAAACAATGAGCAGTTCTTC
v_call: TRBV19
clone_size: -
d_call: -
j_call: TRBJ2-1

cdr3_aa: CASRGQMNTEAFF
cdr3_nt: TGTGCCAGCAGAGGACAGATGAACACTGAAGCTTTCTTT
v_call: TRBV27
clone_size: -
d_call: -
j_call: TRBJ1-1

cdr3_aa: CASSFGGMNTEAFF
cdr3_nt: TGTGCCAGCAGCTTCGGAGGTATGAACACTGAAGCTTTCTTT
v_call: TRBV7-2
clone_size: -
d_call: -
j_call: TRBJ1-1

cdr3_aa: CASHTGGTWGVDEQFF
cdr3_nt: TGTGCCAGTCACACAGGGGGCACGTGGGGAGTAGATGAGCAGTTCTTC
v_call: TRBV5-5
clone_size: -
d_call: TRBD1
j_call: TRBJ2-1

cdr3_aa: CASNGLGPMDSPLHF
cdr3_nt: TGTGCCAGCAACGGACTGGGACCAATGGATTCACCCCTCCACTTT
v_call: TRBV2
clone_size: -
d_call: -
j_call: TRBJ1-6

cdr3_aa: CASSWGDRDDGYTF
cdr3_nt: TGCGCCAGCAGCTGGGGGGACAGGGACGATGGCTACACCTTC
v_call: TRBV5-1
clone_size: -
d_call: TRBD1
j_call: TRBJ1-2

cdr3_aa: CASSQGLDEQYF
cdr3_nt: TGTGCCAGCAGCCAGGGACTTGACGAGCAGTACTTC
v_call: TRBV7-9
clone_size: -
d_call: -
j_call: TRBJ2-7